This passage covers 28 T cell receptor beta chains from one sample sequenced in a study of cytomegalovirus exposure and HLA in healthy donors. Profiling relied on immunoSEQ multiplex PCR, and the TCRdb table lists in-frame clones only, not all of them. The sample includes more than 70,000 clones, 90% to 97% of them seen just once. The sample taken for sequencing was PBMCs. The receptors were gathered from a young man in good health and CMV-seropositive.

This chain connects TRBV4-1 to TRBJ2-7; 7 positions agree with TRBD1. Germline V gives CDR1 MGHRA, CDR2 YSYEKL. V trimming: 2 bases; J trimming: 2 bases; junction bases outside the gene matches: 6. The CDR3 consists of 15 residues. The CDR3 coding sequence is TGCGCCAGCAGCCAATCCTGGGACAGCACCTACGAGCAGTACTTC. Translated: CASSQSWDSTYEQYF.

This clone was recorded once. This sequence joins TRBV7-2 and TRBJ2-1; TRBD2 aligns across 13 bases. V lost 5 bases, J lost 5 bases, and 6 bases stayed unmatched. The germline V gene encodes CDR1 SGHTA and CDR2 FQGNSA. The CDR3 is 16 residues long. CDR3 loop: CASSPKGTSGNNEQFF. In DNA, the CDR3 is TGTGCCAGCAGCCCGAAGGGGACTAGCGGGAACAATGAGCAGTTCTTC.

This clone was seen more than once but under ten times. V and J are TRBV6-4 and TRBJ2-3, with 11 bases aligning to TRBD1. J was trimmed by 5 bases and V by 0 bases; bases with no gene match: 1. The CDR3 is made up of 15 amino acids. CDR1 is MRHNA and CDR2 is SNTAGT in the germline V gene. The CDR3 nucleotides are TGTGCCAGCAGTGACTCGGGACAGGGGGGAGATACGCAGTATTTT. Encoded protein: CASSDSGQGGDTQYF.

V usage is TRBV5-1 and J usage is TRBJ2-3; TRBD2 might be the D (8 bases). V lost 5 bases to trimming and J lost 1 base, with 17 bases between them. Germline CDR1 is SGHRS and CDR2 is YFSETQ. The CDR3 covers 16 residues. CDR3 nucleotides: TGCGCCAGCAGGTCGGGACTAGGGGGCGGCACAGATACGCAGTATTTT. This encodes CASRSGLGGGTDTQYF.

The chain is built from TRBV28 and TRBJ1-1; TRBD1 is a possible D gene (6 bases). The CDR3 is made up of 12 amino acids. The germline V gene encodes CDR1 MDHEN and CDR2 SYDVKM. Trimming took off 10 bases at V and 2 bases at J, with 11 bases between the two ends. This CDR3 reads CATRTANTEAFF. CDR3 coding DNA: TGTGCCACCCGGACAGCAAACACTGAAGCTTTCTTT.

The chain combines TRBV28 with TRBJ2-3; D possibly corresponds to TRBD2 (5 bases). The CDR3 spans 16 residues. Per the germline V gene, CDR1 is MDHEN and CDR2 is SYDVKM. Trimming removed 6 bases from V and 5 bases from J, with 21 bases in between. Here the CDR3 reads CASRRAGDLAVDTQYF. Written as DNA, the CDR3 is TGTGCCAGCAGGAGGGCGGGCGATTTAGCTGTAGATACGCAGTATTTT.

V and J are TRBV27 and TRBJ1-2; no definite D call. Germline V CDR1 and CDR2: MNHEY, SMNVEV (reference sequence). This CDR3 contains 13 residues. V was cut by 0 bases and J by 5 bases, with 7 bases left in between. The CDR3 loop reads CASSLSRKYGYTF. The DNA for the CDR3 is TGTGCCAGCAGTTTATCCAGAAAGTATGGCTACACCTTC.

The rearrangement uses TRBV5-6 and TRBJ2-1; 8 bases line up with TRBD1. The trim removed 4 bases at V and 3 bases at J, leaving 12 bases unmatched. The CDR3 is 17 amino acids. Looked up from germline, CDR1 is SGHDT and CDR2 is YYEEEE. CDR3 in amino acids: CASSPTPDRGFYNEQFF. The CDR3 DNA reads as TGTGCCAGCAGCCCGACCCCTGACAGGGGATTCTACAATGAGCAGTTCTTC.

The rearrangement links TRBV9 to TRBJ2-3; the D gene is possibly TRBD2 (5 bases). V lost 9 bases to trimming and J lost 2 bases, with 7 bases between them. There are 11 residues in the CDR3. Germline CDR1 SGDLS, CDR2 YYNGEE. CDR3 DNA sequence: TGTGCCACGGGAACCACAGATACGCAGTATTTT. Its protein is CATGTTDTQYF.

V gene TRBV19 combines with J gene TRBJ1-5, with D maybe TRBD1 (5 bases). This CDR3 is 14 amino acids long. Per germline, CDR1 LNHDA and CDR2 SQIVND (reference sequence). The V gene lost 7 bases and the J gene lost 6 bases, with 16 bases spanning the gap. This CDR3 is CASKKLQGSQPQHF. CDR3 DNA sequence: TGTGCCAGTAAAAAGCTCCAGGGAAGTCAGCCCCAGCATTTT.

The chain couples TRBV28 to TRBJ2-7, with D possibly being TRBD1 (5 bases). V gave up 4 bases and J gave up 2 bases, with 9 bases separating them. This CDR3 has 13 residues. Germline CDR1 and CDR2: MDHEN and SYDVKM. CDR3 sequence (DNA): TGTGCCAGCAGTTCAGGGAATCCCTACGAGCAGTACTTC. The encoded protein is CASSSGNPYEQYF.

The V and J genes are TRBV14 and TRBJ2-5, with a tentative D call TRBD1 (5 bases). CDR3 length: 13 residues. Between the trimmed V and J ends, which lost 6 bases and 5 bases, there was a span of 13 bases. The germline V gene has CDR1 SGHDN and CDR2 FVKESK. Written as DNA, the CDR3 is TGTGCCAGCAGGCTTAGCTCAGGGGAGACCCAGTACTTC. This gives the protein CASRLSSGETQYF. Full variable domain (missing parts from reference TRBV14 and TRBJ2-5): EAGVTQFPSHSVIEKGQTVTLRCDPISGHDNLYWYRRVMGKEIKFLLHFVKESKQDESGMPNNRFLAERTGGTYSTLKVQPAELEDSGVYFCASRLSSGETQYFGPGTRLLVL.

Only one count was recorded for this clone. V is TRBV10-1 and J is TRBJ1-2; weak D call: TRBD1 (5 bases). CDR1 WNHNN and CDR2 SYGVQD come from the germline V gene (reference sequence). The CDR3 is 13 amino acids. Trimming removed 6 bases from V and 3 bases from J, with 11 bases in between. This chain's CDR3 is CASSPDRDYGYTF. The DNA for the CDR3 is TGCGCCAGCAGCCCAGACAGAGACTATGGCTACACCTTC.

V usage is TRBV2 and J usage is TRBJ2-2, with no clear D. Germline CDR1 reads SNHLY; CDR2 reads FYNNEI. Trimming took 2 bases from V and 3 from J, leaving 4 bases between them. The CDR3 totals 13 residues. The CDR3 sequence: CASSESHTGELFF. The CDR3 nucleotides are TGTGCCAGCAGTGAATCTCACACCGGGGAGCTGTTTTTT.

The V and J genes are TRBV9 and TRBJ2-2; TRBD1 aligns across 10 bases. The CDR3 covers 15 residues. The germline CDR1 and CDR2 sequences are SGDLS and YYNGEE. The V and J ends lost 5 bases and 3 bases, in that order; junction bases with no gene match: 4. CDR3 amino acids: CASSVTGGDTGELFF. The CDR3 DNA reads TGTGCCAGCAGTGTGACAGGGGGCGACACCGGGGAGCTGTTTTTT. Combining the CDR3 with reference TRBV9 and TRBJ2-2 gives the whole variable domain DSGVTQTPKHLITATGQRVTLRCSPRSGDLSVYWYQQSLDQGLQFLIQYYNGEERAKGNILERFSAQQFPDLHSELNLSSLELGDSALYFCASSVTGGDTGELFFGEGSRLTVL.

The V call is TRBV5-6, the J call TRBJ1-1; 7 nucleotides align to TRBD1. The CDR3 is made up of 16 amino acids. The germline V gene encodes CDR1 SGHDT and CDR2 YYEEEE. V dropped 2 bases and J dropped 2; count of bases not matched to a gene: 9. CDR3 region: CASSFPTRDSNTEAFF. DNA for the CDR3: TGTGCCAGCAGCTTCCCCACCCGGGACAGTAACACTGAAGCTTTCTTT.

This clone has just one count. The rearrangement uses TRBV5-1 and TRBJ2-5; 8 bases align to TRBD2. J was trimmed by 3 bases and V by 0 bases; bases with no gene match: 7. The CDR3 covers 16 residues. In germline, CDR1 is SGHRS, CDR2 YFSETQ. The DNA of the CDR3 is TGCGCCAGCAGCTTGGGGGTTAGCGGGGCCAAAGAGACCCAGTACTTC. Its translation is CASSLGVSGAKETQYF.

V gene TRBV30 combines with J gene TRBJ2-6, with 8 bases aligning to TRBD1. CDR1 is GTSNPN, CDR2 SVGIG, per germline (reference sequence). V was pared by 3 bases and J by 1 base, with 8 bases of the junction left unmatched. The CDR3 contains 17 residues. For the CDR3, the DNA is TGTGCCTGGAGGAGAGGACAGGGACTTTCTGGGGCCAACGTCCTGACTTTC. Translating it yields CAWRRGQGLSGANVLTF.

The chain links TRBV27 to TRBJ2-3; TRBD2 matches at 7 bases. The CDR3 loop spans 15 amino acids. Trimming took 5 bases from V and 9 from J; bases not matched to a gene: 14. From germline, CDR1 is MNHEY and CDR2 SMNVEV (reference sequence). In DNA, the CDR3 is TGTGCCAGCAGTCCCCGTCTGACTAGCTCGGGGACGCAGTATTTT. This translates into CASSPRLTSSGTQYF.

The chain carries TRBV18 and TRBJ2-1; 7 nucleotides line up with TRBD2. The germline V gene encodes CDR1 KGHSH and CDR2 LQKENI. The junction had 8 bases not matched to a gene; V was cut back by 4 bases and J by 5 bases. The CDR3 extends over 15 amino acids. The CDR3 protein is CASSQLGRVNNEQFF. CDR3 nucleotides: TGTGCCAGCTCACAGCTAGGGAGGGTTAACAATGAGCAGTTCTTC.

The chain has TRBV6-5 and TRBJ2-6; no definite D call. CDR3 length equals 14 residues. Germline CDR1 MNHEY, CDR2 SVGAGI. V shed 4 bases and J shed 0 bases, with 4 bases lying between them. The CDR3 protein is CASSFRSGANVLTF. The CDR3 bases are TGTGCCAGCAGTTTTCGCTCTGGGGCCAACGTCCTGACTTTC.

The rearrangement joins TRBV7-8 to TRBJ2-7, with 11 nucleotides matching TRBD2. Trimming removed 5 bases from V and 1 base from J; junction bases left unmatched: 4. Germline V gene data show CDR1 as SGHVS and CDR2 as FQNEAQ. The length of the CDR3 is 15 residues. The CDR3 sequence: CASSLRTSGSYEQYF. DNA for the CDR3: TGTGCCAGCAGCCTACGGACTAGCGGGTCCTACGAGCAGTACTTC.

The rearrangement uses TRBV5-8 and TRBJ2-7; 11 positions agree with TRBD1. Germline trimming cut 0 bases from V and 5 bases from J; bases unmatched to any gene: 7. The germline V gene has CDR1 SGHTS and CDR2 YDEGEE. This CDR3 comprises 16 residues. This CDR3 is CASSLVYGTGGNEQYF. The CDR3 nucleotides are TGTGCCAGCAGCTTGGTCTACGGGACAGGGGGGAACGAGCAGTACTTC.

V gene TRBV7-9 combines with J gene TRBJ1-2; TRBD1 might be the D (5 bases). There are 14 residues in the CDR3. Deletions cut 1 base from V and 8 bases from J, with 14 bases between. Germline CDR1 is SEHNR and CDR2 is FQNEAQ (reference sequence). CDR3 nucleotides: TGTGCCAGCAGCTTAGTGGGCAGGGCGCGAGGCTACACCTTC. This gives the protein CASSLVGRARGYTF.

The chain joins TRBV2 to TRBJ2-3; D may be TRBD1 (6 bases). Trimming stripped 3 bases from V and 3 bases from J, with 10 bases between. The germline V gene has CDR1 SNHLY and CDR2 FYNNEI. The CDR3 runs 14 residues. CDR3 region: CASSEGTLTDTQYF. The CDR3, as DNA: TGTGCCAGCAGTGAGGGGACACTAACAGATACGCAGTATTTT.

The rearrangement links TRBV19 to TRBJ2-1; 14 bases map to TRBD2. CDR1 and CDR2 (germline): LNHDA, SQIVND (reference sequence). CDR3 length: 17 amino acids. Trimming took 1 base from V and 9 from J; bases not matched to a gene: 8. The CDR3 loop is CASSIAGTSGRLVEQFF. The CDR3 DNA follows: TGTGCCAGTAGTATAGCGGGGACTAGCGGGAGATTGGTTGAGCAGTTCTTC.

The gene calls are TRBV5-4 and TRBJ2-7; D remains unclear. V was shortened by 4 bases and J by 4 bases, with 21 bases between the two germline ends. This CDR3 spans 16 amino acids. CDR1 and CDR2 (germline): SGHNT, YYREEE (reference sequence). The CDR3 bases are TGTGCCAGCAGCCTCCCCCCTGACGGAGCTGGGTACGAGCAGTACTTC. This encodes CASSLPPDGAGYEQYF.

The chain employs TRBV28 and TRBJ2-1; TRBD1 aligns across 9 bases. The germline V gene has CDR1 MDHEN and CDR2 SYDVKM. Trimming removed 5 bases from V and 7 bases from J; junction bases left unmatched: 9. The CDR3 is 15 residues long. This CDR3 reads CASSPRDRVMNEQFF. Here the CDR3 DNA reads TGTGCCAGCAGTCCCCGGGACAGGGTTATGAATGAGCAGTTCTTC.